Below, one TCR beta chain is given with its context. The assay was immunoSEQ multiplex PCR, and TCRdb's table has in-frame clones only and misses some. This repertoire shows approximately 310,000 clones, 89% found once; its top ten account for 5.2%. In assigning cohorts, the study relied on participant-reported clinical history. The data derive from a study of blood T cell repertoires in COVID-19. V shed 3 bases, J shed 3 bases, and the junction held 4 bases outside the gene matches. CDR3 length: 14 amino acids. Germline assignment: CDR1 SGHAT and CDR2 FQNNGV. The rearrangement uses TRBV11-2 and TRBJ1-2, with TRBD1 matching 7 bases. The sequence was obtained from a man aged 55 to 70 who had recovered from COVID-19. The sample was PBMCs or T cells enriched from blood (not recorded which). The CDR3: CASSFGQADYGYTF. The CDR3 nucleotides are TGTGCCAGCAGCTTCGGACAGGCCGACTATGGCTACACCTTC.